This T cell receptor (beta chain) was profiled in a study of breast tumors, draining lymph nodes, adjacent tissues. TCRdb ran MiXCR on the multiplex PCR reads and lists one entry per CDR3 protein. The data hold approximately 28,000 distinct CDR3 sequences, with 63% observed a single time. V was clipped by 4 bases and J by 4 bases, with 13 bases between them. The germline CDR1 and CDR2 sequences are SEHNR and FQNEAQ (reference sequence). CDR3 size: 15 residues. This TCR was recovered from a female donor with breast cancer. Some clones in this sample may be carry-over from other donors' samples. The chain joins TRBV7-9 to TRBJ1-4; no clear D. The source material was breast tumor tissue. The CDR3 loop reads CASSSYMLSNEKLFF. Written as DNA, the CDR3 is TGTGCCAGCAGCTCCTACATGTTGAGTAATGAAAAACTGTTTTTT.